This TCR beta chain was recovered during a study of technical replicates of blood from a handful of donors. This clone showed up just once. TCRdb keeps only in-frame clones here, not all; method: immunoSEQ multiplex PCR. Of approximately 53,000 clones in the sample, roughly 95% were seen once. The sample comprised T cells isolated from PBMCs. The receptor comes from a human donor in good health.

In DNA, the CDR3 is TGTGCCAGCAGTTCGTTCTCAGGGGCGACCCCGTTCTTC. It translates to CASSSFSGATPFF. The chain employs TRBV6-5 and TRBJ2-1; maybe TRBD1 (6 bases). There are 13 residues in the CDR3. Trimming left V 4 bases short and J 15 bases short, with 19 bases between. Germline CDR1 MNHEY, CDR2 SVGAGI.